These 24 T cell receptor beta chains were all obtained from the same sample, sequenced in a study of blood T cell repertoires in COVID-19. Generated by immunoSEQ multiplex PCR, the TCRdb table keeps only in-frame clones and is missing some. The sample lists roughly 150,000 clones; around four fifths were seen once. Sequenced input: PBMCs or T cells enriched from blood (not recorded which). The source is a woman in her forties who had recovered from COVID-19.

The chain combines TRBV27 with TRBJ2-7, with TRBD2 as a possible D gene (5 bases). There are 14 residues in the CDR3. The V and J ends lost 5 bases and 2 bases respectively, with 13 bases between them. The V gene's germline CDR1 is MNHEY and CDR2 SMNVEV (reference sequence). CDR3 region: CASSGSQGTYEQYF. In nucleotides, the CDR3 is TGTGCCAGCAGTGGGAGTCAAGGCACCTACGAGCAGTACTTC.

V usage is TRBV14 and J usage is TRBJ1-1; maybe TRBD1 (5 bases). V dropped 6 bases and J dropped 0 bases, with 8 bases sitting between them. Per the germline V gene, CDR1 is SGHDN and CDR2 is FVKESK. This CDR3 region has 13 residues. DNA of the CDR3: TGTGCCAGCAGTCGACAGTTGAACACTGAAGCTTTCTTT. Protein: CASSRQLNTEAFF.

This clone came up once. The rearrangement uses TRBV19 and TRBJ2-7; maybe TRBD1 (6 bases). The V gene lost 2 bases and the J gene lost 3 bases, with 14 bases spanning the gap. The CDR3 loop spans 15 amino acids. Per the germline V gene, CDR1 is LNHDA and CDR2 is SQIVND (reference sequence). Here the CDR3 reads CASSIKTGVNYEQYF. CDR3 DNA sequence: TGTGCCAGTAGTATAAAGACAGGAGTAAACTACGAGCAGTACTTC.

This chain joins TRBV27 and TRBJ1-5, with D hard to call. CDR3 length: 13 residues. Germline lookup yields CDR1 MNHEY and CDR2 SMNVEV (reference sequence). Trimming took 4 bases from V and 4 from J, leaving 8 bases between them. The CDR3 bases are TGTGCCAGCAGTTGGGAGGCTAATCAGCCCCAGCATTTT. This codes for CASSWEANQPQHF.

Only one count was recorded for this clone. The chain carries TRBV27 and TRBJ2-3; 10 bases line up with TRBD2. The length of the CDR3 is 14 residues. J gave up 4 bases and V 3 bases, and 1 base lay outside the gene matches. The germline V gene has CDR1 MNHEY and CDR2 SMNVEV (reference sequence). Here the CDR3 DNA reads TGTGCCAGCAGTTTCCTAGCGGGAGCAGATACGCAGTATTTT. The encoded protein is CASSFLAGADTQYF.

V usage is TRBV7-9 and J usage is TRBJ2-7; TRBD1 agrees at 7 bases. The trim removed 4 bases at V and 4 bases at J, leaving 7 bases unmatched. CDR3 length: 14 residues. Germline V gives CDR1 SEHNR, CDR2 FQNEAQ (reference sequence). CDR3 in amino acids: CASSSHGTAYEQYF. In DNA, the CDR3 is TGTGCCAGCAGCTCCCACGGGACAGCATACGAGCAGTACTTC.

J is TRBJ1-5 and V is TRBV6-1, with no clear D. CDR3 length: 14 amino acids. Germline-derived CDR1 and CDR2 are MNHNS and SASEGT. V was shortened by 3 bases and J by 7 bases, with 13 bases between the two germline ends. The CDR3 bases are TGTGCCAGCAGTGATTGGAGGAACGGCCAGCCCCAGCATTTT. This codes for CASSDWRNGQPQHF.

This clone has just one count. In DNA, the CDR3 is TGTGCCAGTAGCGCGGCTCGAACAGGGTTGGGGAATCAGCCCCAGCATTTT. Amino acid sequence: CASSAARTGLGNQPQHF. V usage is TRBV19 and J usage is TRBJ1-5; maybe TRBD1 (6 bases). The CDR3 is made up of 17 amino acids. The V gene lost 6 bases and the J gene lost 4 bases, with 22 bases spanning the gap. CDR1 and CDR2 from the germline V gene are LNHDA and SQIVND (reference sequence).

The chain joins TRBV6-4 to TRBJ1-1, with a tentative D call TRBD1 (5 bases). The CDR3 consists of 12 residues. V lost 6 bases and J 7 bases, leaving 12 bases between the germline ends. Germline-derived CDR1 and CDR2 are MRHNA and SNTAGT. The CDR3: CASRATGGEAFF. CDR3 nucleotides: TGTGCCAGCAGGGCCACCGGGGGTGAAGCTTTCTTT.

This rearrangement joins TRBV5-1 to TRBJ1-1; D perhaps matches TRBD1 (5 bases). Trimming took 0 bases from V and 3 from J, leaving 9 bases between them. Germline CDR1 and CDR2: SGHRS and YFSETQ. This CDR3 region has 14 residues. CDR3 sequence: CASSLAGSYTEAFF. CDR3 sequence (DNA): TGCGCCAGCAGCTTGGCAGGGTCGTACACTGAAGCTTTCTTT. The variable domain in full, completed from reference TRBV5-1 and TRBJ1-1, reads KAGVTQTPRYLIKTRGQQVTLSCSPISGHRSVSWYQQTPGQGLQFLFEYFSETQRNKGNFPGRFSGRQFSNSRSEMNVSTLELGDSALYLCASSLAGSYTEAFFGQGTRLTVV.

V gene TRBV9 combines with J gene TRBJ2-1, with 9 bases that match TRBD1. The CDR3 is 15 amino acids. Germline lookup yields CDR1 SGDLS and CDR2 YYNGEE. V shed 4 bases, J shed 5 bases, and the junction held 7 bases outside the gene matches. DNA for the CDR3: TGTGCCAGCAGCTCTATGGGACAGGGTGACAATGAGCAGTTCTTC. Translating gives CASSSMGQGDNEQFF.

This clone was counted once. The chain combines TRBV30 with TRBJ1-2; D is possibly TRBD1 (5 bases). The CDR3 is 12 amino acids. V shed 2 bases and J shed 8 bases, with 12 bases lying between them. Germline CDR1 is GTSNPN and CDR2 is SVGIG (reference sequence). This CDR3 is CAWSKGQGGYTF. CDR3 in DNA: TGTGCCTGGAGTAAGGGGCAAGGGGGCTACACCTTC.

The CDR3 is CASSPTSGYQETQYF. The DNA for the CDR3 is TGTGCCAGCAGTCCCACCAGCGGGTACCAAGAGACCCAGTACTTC. The V gene is TRBV6-5, the J gene TRBJ2-5, with D maybe TRBD2 (6 bases). Germline CDR1 reads MNHEY; CDR2 reads SVGAGI. The CDR3 totals 15 residues. V was pared by 5 bases and J by 0 bases, with 13 bases between.

The chain uses TRBV30 and TRBJ1-2; no reliable D call. Between the trimmed V and J ends, which lost 6 bases and 2 bases, there was a span of 7 bases. Germline CDR1 and CDR2: GTSNPN and SVGIG (reference sequence). CDR3 length: 11 residues. The CDR3 coding sequence is TGTGCCTGCACACCAAACTATGGCTACACCTTC. Protein sequence: CACTPNYGYTF.

The chain recombines TRBV19 with TRBJ2-1; TRBD2 matches 7 bases. Germline V CDR1 and CDR2: LNHDA, SQIVND (reference sequence). V shed 1 base, J shed 1 base, and the junction held 4 bases outside the gene matches. The CDR3 has 16 residues. As DNA, the CDR3 is TGTGCCAGTAGTATAGTGGCGGGGGATTCCTACAATGAGCAGTTCTTC. Its translation is CASSIVAGDSYNEQFF.

V and J are TRBV2 and TRBJ2-3; tentative D call: TRBD2 (5 bases). The germline CDR1 and CDR2 sequences are SNHLY and FYNNEI. The CDR3 is made up of 15 amino acids. The germline V and J ends were trimmed by 4 bases and 1 base, with 12 bases remaining between them. For the CDR3, the DNA is TGTGCCAGCAGTGGATTGGACTCCGGCACAGATACGCAGTATTTT. This encodes CASSGLDSGTDTQYF.

This chain uses TRBV5-3 with TRBJ2-7; 10 nucleotides align to TRBD2. TRBV5-3 is annotated as an ORF whose role is uncertain. The V segment lost 2 bases and the J segment 2 bases; nucleotides outside the gene matches: 13. This CDR3 is 18 amino acids long. CDR3 sequence: CARSFLLPSGGRAYEQYF. The CDR3 nucleotides are TGTGCCAGAAGCTTTCTCCTGCCTAGCGGGGGCCGAGCCTACGAGCAGTACTTC.

This rearrangement joins TRBV24-1 to TRBJ1-6; D not resolved. This CDR3 comprises 14 residues. Germline V gene sequence: CDR1 KGHDR, CDR2 SFDVKD. The germline V and J ends were trimmed by 5 bases and 14 bases, with 18 bases remaining between them. The CDR3 DNA sequence: TGTGCCACCAGTGGCCCCTCCACGGGGTTGGCCCTCCACTTT. Its translation: CATSGPSTGLALHF.

The chain uses TRBV5-4 and TRBJ1-4, with a possible D match to TRBD1 (5 bases). Trimming left V 3 bases short and J 8 bases short, with 14 bases between. This CDR3 comprises 14 residues. Germline V gene lookup returns CDR1 SGHNT and CDR2 YYREEE (reference sequence). The CDR3 is CASSSDSKGEKLFF. The CDR3, as DNA: TGTGCCAGCAGCTCAGACAGCAAAGGGGAAAAACTGTTTTTT.

This sequence joins TRBV6-6 and TRBJ1-4, with 9 bases aligning to TRBD1. CDR3 size: 15 residues. The V gene end was trimmed by 2 bases and the J gene end by 5 bases; junction bases not matched to a gene: 3. In germline, CDR1 is MNHNY, CDR2 SVGAGI (reference sequence). The CDR3 spells CASSYGTGPNEKLFF. CDR3 coding DNA: TGTGCCAGCAGTTACGGGACAGGGCCGAATGAAAAACTGTTTTTT.

This chain uses TRBV5-6 with TRBJ2-3; a weak D match, TRBD2 (6 bases). Germline V lookup: CDR1 SGHDT, CDR2 YYEEEE. This CDR3 region has 15 residues. Trimming pared 4 bases from V and 2 bases from J, leaving 14 bases between. The CDR3 loop is CASSGGGGFTDTQYF. The CDR3 DNA reads as TGTGCCAGCAGCGGGGGAGGTGGTTTCACAGATACGCAGTATTTT. Variable domain in full (rest from reference TRBV5-6 and TRBJ2-3): DAGVTQSPTHLIKTRGQQVTLRCSPKSGHDTVSWYQQALGQGPQFIFQYYEEEERQRGNFPDRFSGHQFPNYSSELNVNALLLGDSALYLCASSGGGGFTDTQYFGPGTRLTVL.

Only a few counts were recorded for this clone. This chain connects TRBV18 to TRBJ2-1; D call uncertain. The CDR3 runs 14 residues. The V gene's germline CDR1 is KGHSH and CDR2 LQKENI. V was trimmed by 3 bases and J by 4 bases, leaving 10 bases between them. CDR3 in DNA: TGTGCCAGCTCACCGTCGGTCGGGTACAATGAGCAGTTCTTC. Translated: CASSPSVGYNEQFF.

The chain carries TRBV21-1 and TRBJ1-1. TRBV21-1 is a known pseudogene. The length of the CDR3 is 15 residues. CDR3 coding DNA: TGTGCCAGCAGCATAAGAAAAAGGAAGCGCACTGAAGCTTTCTTT. The encoded protein is CASSIRKRKRTEAFF.

The V gene is TRBV27, the J gene TRBJ1-4, with 7 nucleotides matching TRBD1. V lost 2 bases, J lost 7 bases, and 7 bases stayed unmatched. The CDR3 length is 15 residues. The germline V gene encodes CDR1 MNHEY and CDR2 SMNVEV (reference sequence). CDR3 sequence reads: CASSLQPGGIEKLFF. The DNA for the CDR3 is TGTGCCAGCAGTTTACAACCAGGGGGGATTGAAAAACTGTTTTTT.